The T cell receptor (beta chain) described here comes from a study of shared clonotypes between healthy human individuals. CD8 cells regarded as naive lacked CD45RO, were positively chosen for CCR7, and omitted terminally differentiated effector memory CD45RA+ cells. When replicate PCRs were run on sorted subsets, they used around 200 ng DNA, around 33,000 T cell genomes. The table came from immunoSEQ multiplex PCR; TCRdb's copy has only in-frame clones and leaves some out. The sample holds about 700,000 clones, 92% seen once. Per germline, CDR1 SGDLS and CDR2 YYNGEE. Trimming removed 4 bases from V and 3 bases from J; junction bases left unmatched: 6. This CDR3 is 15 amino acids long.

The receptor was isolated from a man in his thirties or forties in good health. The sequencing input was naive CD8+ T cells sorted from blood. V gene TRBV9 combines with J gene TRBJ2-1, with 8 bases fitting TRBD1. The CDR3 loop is CASSLQGANYNEQFF. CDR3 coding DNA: TGTGCCAGCAGCCTGCAGGGGGCCAACTACAATGAGCAGTTCTTC. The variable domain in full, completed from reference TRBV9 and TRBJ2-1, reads DSGVTQTPKHLITATGQRVTLRCSPRSGDLSVYWYQQSLDQGLQFLIQYYNGEERAKGNILERFSAQQFPDLHSELNLSSLELGDSALYFCASSLQGANYNEQFFGPGTRLTVL.